This T cell receptor beta chain was sequenced during a study of T cell responses to AZD1222 COVID-19 vaccine. Study-level information: Pooling was applied to second doses at about 4 or about 12 weeks.

The study, taken as a whole, reports: Following two doses of AZD1222, Spike-specific TCR breadth and depth rose.

The method was immunoSEQ multiplex PCR; TCRdb's version includes in-frame clones alone and lacks a portion of them. The sample shows 110,000 to 150,000 clones, around nine tenths of them seen only once. A word on this clone: What it binds is not known.

Here the sequenced sample was peripheral blood, taken on day 0 of AZD1222 vaccination. The TCR comes from an adult in good health.

CDR3 sequence reads: CASSQGTNTEAFF. The CDR3 DNA follows: TGTGCCAGCAGCCAGGGGACGAACACTGAAGCTTTCTTT. This chain uses TRBV3-1 (or the pseudogene TRBV3-2) with TRBJ1-1; possibly TRBD1 for D (5 bases). V was cut by 3 bases and J by 1 base, with 6 bases left in between. Germline V gives CDR1 LGHDT, CDR2 YNNKEL (reference sequence). CDR3 length: 13 residues.